This T cell receptor beta chain comes out of a study of OX40 agonist ivuxolimab in advanced cancers. As for the study in general: Anti-PD-1, anti-PD-L1 or anti-CTLA-4 therapy given earlier was allowed, and around 40% had some.

This clone appeared a few times. Its antigen is not known. Study-level findings and limits: At 0.1 to 3.0 mg/kg, CD4+ and CD8+ blood T cells expanded clonally by week 6. The average count of expanded clones was higher among CD8+ T cells than among CD4+.

Clones were sequenced by immunoSEQ multiplex PCR, and TCRdb holds only the in-frame ones, with some missing. This sample has roughly 48,000 clones, with about 81% found just once. The germline gives CDR1 SGHTA, CDR2 FQGNSA. Trimming cost V 5 bases and J 2 bases, with 5 bases left between them. The CDR3 sequence is 12 residues long. The clonotype comes from an adult with an advanced solid tumor such as melanoma, head and neck, liver or kidney cancer. Here the sequenced sample was CD4+ or CD8+ T cells sorted from blood, taken in a trial of the OX40 agonist ivuxolimab. V usage is TRBV7-2 and J usage is TRBJ2-3; unclear D gene. CDR3 region: CASSLFTDTQYF. The CDR3 nucleotides are TGTGCCAGCAGCCTTTTCACAGATACGCAGTATTTT.